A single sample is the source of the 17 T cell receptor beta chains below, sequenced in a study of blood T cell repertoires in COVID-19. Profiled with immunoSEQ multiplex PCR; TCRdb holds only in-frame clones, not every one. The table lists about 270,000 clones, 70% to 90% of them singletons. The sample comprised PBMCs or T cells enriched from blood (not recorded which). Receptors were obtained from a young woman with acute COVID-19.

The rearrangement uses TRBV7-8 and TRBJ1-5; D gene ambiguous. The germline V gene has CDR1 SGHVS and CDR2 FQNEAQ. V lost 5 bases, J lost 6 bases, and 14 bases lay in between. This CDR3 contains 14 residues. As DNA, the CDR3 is TGTGCCAGCAGCCAAAACATGGCGGGTCAGCCCCAGCATTTT. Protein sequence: CASSQNMAGQPQHF.

CDR3 loop: CATSRDRVATNEKLFF. Here the CDR3 DNA reads TGTGCCACCAGCAGAGACAGGGTTGCCACTAATGAAAAACTGTTTTTT. V gene TRBV15 combines with J gene TRBJ1-4; a weak D match, TRBD1 (5 bases). This CDR3 is built from 16 residues. Trimming pared 0 bases from V and 2 bases from J, leaving 10 bases between. Germline V CDR1 and CDR2: LNHNV, YYDKDF (reference sequence).

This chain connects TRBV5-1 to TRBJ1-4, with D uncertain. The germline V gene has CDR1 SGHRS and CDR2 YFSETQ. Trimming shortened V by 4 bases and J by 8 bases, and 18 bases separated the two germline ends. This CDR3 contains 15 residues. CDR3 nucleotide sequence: TGCGCCAGCAGCGAACGGGCCTCATCGGGAGAAAAACTGTTTTTT. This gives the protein CASSERASSGEKLFF.

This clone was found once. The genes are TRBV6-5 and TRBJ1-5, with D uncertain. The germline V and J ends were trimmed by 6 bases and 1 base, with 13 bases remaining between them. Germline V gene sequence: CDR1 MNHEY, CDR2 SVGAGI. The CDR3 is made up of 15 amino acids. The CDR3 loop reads CASRVRGASNQPQHF. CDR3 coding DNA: TGTGCCAGCAGAGTCAGAGGCGCGAGCAATCAGCCCCAGCATTTT.

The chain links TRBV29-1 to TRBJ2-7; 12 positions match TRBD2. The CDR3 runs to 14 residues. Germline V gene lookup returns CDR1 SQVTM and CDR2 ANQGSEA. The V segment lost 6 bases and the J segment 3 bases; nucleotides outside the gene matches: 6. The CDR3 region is CSVAGLAGIYEQYF. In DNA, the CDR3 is TGCAGCGTCGCGGGACTAGCGGGTATCTACGAGCAGTACTTC.

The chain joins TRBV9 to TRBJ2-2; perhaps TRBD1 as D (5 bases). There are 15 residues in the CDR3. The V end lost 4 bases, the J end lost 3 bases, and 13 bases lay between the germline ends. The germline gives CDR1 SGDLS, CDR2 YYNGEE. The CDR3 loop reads CASSSPPTDTGELFF. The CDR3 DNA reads TGTGCCAGCAGCTCGCCTCCGACAGACACCGGGGAGCTGTTTTTT.

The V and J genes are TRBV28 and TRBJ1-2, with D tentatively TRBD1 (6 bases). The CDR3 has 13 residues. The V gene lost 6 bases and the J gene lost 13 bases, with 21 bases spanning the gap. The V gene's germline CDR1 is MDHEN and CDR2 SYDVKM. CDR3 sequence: CASSLEGDRTSTF. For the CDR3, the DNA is TGTGCCAGCAGCCTTGAGGGTGACAGGACGTCCACCTTC.

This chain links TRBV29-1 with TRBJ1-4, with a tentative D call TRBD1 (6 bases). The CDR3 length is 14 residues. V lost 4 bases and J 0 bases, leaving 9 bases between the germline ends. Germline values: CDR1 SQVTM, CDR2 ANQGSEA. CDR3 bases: TGCAGCGTTGCTGGGGGCGCAACTAATGAAAAACTGTTTTTT. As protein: CSVAGGATNEKLFF.

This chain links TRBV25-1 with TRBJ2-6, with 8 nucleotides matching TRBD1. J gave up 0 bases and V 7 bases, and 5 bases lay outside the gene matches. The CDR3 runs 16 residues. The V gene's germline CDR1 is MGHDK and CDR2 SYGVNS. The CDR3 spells CASTGQGGSGANVLTF. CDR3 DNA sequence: TGTGCCAGCACAGGACAGGGTGGCTCTGGGGCCAACGTCCTGACTTTC.

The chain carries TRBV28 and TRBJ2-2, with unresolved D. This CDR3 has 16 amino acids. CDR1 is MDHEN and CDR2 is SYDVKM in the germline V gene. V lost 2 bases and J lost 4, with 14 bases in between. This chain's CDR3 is CASSLRGQRPTGELFF. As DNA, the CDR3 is TGTGCCAGCAGTTTAAGAGGCCAGCGCCCCACCGGGGAGCTGTTTTTT.

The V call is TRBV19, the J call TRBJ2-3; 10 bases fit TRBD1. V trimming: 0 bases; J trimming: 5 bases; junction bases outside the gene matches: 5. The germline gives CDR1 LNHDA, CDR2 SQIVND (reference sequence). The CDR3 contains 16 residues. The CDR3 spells CASSIDPGQGRDTQYF. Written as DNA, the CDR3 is TGTGCCAGTAGTATAGATCCGGGACAGGGGAGAGATACGCAGTATTTT.

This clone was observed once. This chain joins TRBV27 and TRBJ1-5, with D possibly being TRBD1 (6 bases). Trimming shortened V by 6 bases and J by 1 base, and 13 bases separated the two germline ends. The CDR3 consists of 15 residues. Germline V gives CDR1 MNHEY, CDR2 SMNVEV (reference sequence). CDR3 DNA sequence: TGTGCCAGCAGCTGGGGGCGCGAAAGCAATCAGCCCCAGCATTTT. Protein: CASSWGRESNQPQHF.

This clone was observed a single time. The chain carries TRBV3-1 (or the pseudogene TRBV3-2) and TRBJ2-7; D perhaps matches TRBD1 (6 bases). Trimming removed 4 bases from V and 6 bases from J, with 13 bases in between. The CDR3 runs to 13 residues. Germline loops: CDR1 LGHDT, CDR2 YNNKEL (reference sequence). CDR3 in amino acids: CASSPETGGEQYF. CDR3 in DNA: TGTGCCAGCAGCCCAGAGACAGGAGGCGAGCAGTACTTC.

The DNA for the CDR3 is TGTGCCAGCAGTGAGCCTACAGGGGTATCTTACAATGAGCAGTTCTTC. As protein: CASSEPTGVSYNEQFF. The chain carries TRBV25-1 and TRBJ2-1; 7 nucleotides line up with TRBD1. V lost 3 bases and J lost 4; bases outside the gene matches: 9. CDR1 MGHDK and CDR2 SYGVNS come from the germline V gene. The CDR3 spans 16 residues.

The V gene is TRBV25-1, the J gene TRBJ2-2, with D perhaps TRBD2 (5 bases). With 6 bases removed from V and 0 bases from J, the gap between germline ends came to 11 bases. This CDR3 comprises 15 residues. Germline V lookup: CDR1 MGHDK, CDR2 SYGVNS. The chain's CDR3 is CASSKGLTNTGELFF. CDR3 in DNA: TGTGCCAGCAGCAAAGGACTGACGAACACCGGGGAGCTGTTTTTT.

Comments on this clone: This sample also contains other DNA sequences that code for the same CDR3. The CDR3 bases are TGTGCCAGCAGCCAAGGGGGGGGGAGGAACACTGAAGCTTTCTTT. Amino acid sequence: CASSQGGGRNTEAFF. The V and J genes are TRBV3-1 (or the pseudogene TRBV3-2) and TRBJ1-1, with D maybe TRBD1 (5 bases). V lost 1 base to trimming and J lost 1 base, with 10 bases between them. This CDR3 contains 15 residues. Looked up from germline, CDR1 is LGHDT and CDR2 is YNNKEL (reference sequence).

The CDR3 DNA sequence: TGTGCCAGTATAGGGGGCGGGAAGCAGTACTTC. It specifies CASIGGGKQYF. V gene TRBV28 combines with J gene TRBJ2-7; a possible D gene is TRBD1 (7 bases). Germline V gene lookup returns CDR1 MDHEN and CDR2 SYDVKM. The CDR3 length is 11 residues. V lost 9 bases, J lost 8 bases, and 14 bases lay in between.